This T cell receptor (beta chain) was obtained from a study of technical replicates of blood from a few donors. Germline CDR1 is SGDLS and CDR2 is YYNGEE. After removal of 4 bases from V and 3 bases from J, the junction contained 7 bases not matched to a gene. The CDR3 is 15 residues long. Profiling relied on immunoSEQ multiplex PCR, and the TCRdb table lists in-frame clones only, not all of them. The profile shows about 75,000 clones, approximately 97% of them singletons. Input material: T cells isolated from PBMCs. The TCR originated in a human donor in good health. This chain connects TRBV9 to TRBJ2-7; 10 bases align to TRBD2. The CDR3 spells CASSPTSGRIYEQYF. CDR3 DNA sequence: TGTGCCAGCAGCCCGACTAGCGGGCGGATCTACGAGCAGTACTTC.